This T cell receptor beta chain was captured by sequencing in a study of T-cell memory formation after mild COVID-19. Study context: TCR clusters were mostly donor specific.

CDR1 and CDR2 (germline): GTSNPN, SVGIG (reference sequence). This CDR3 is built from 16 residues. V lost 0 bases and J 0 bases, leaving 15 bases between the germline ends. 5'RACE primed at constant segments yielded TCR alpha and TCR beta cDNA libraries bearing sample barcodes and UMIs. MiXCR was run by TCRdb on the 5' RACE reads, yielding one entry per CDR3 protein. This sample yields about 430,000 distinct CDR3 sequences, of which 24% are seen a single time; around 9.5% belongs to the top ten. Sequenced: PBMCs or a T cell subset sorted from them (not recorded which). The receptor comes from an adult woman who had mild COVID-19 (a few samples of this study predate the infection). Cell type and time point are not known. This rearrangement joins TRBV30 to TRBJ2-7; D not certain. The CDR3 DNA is TGTGCCTGGAGTGTAGGGAATTTTTACCTCTCCTACGAGCAGTACTTC. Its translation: CAWSVGNFYLSYEQYF.